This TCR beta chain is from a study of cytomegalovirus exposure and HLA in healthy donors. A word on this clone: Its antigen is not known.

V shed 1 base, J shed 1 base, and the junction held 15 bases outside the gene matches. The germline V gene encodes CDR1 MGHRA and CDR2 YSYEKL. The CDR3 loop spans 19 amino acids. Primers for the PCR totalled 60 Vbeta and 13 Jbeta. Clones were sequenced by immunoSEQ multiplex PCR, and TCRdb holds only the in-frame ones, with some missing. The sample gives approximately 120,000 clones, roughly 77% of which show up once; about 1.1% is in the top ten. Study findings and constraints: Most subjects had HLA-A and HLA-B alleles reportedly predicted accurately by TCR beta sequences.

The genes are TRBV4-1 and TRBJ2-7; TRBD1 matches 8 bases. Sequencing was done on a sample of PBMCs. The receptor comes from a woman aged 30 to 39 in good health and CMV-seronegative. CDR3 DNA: TGCGCCAGCAGCCAAGTACGTATCGTCCTGGGACAGGTTTCCTACGAGCAGTACTTC. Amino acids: CASSQVRIVLGQVSYEQYF.